Listed below are T cell receptor beta chains from one sample, sequenced in a study of monozygotic twins with inflammatory bowel disease. TCRdb re-called the 5' RACE reads and gives one entry per CDR3 protein, without DNA. Seen in this sample are just over 300,000 distinct CDR3 sequences; the ten most common clones hold more than 4.5%. The sample taken for sequencing was blood. These receptors all stem from a human donor with ulcerative colitis or Crohn's disease, or a healthy co-twin of an affected twin (not recorded which). Each CDR3 is given with its conserved first and last residue.

cdr3_aa j_call v_call
CASSRAASPRGTEAFF TRBJ1-1 TRBV7-2
CSVHGTGVDYGYTF TRBJ1-2 TRBV29-1
CATSLGGGSYEQFF TRBJ2-1 TRBV28
CASSETSGRADTQYF TRBJ2-3 TRBV12-3/TRBV12-4
CASSLGTGGHTIYF TRBJ1-3 TRBV12-3/TRBV12-4
CSARDPGGPDNEQFF TRBJ2-1 TRBV20-1
CASRRIFRGRGTEAFF TRBJ1-1 TRBV28
CASSLDPGETQYF TRBJ2-5 TRBV7-2
CSASADGRYGYTF TRBJ1-2 TRBV20-1
CASSKSDRHNQPQHF TRBJ1-5 TRBV7-9
CAISDLPGVGYNEQFF TRBJ2-1 TRBV10-3
CASSTPSAGSNTEAFF TRBJ1-1 TRBV19
CSVEFPIPNTGELFF TRBJ2-2 TRBV29-1
CAWSVGNRPYNEQFF TRBJ2-1 TRBV30
CVSSDSTGVYGYTF TRBJ1-2 TRBV5-1
CASRKSTDTQYF TRBJ2-3 TRBV5-1
CASGFWVSGSHEQFF TRBJ2-1 TRBV12-5
CASSLSVEQYF TRBJ2-7 TRBV12-3/TRBV12-4
CASSLEGDNQPQHF TRBJ1-5 TRBV7-2
CSAKTGENEKLFF TRBJ1-4 TRBV20-1
CASSLDASRVFYEQYF TRBJ2-7 TRBV5-4
CASSPRDSTDEQFF TRBJ2-1 TRBV18
CASSHERGTYNEQFF TRBJ2-1 TRBV11-2
CASREDRGLTKAFF TRBJ1-1 TRBV19
CASSQDGDAGQVFYGYTF TRBJ1-2 TRBV4-1
CASSFSNGYTF TRBJ1-2 TRBV7-9
CASSSRVGPQHF TRBJ1-5 TRBV5-6
CASRRDRGRFYGYTF TRBJ1-2 TRBV12-3/TRBV12-4
CASSGWGNLPTDTQYF TRBJ2-3 TRBV13
CASPPPGSSGNTGELFF TRBJ2-2 TRBV5-4
CASATGEEQYF TRBJ2-7 TRBV7-9
CASSLVEGGNTIYF TRBJ1-3 TRBV7-9
CASLGVVEQFF TRBJ2-1 TRBV10-2
CASGYAPGNSGSGTDTQYF TRBJ2-3 TRBV11-2
CASSPLQGGSYNEQFF TRBJ2-1 TRBV18
CASSHPPRYVYGYTF TRBJ1-2 TRBV23-1
CASSIFFYGELFF TRBJ2-2 TRBV19
CASSPTPASTDTQYF TRBJ2-3 TRBV12-3/TRBV12-4
CASSTDGTAYQETQYF TRBJ2-5 TRBV28
CSANWRASGITGELFF TRBJ2-2 TRBV20-1
CASLLGRGPNYNEQFF TRBJ2-1 TRBV28
CASSSTGGQAIFYEQYF TRBJ2-7 TRBV7-9
CASSSVATNEKLFF TRBJ1-4 TRBV6-5
CASRHGTPNTEAFF TRBJ1-1 TRBV7-9
CASSLSYGPSYEQYF TRBJ2-7 TRBV5-1
CASSYRRVETQYF TRBJ2-5 TRBV6-5
CASKVNLPWGEQYF TRBJ2-7 TRBV7-9
CASSPTLAGASGNTIYF TRBJ1-3 TRBV18
CASKDRDRVLGGYTF TRBJ1-2 TRBV12-3/TRBV12-4
CASSSRTGRIGNTIYF TRBJ1-3 TRBV6-1